This T cell receptor (beta chain) was retrieved from a study of technical replicates of blood from several donors. The data were produced by immunoSEQ multiplex PCR, yet TCRdb's version contains in-frame clones alone and is incomplete. The repertoire holds about 12,000 clones, with 93% as singletons. Germline lookup yields CDR1 MDHEN and CDR2 SYDVKM. This CDR3 comprises 14 residues. V lost 1 base to trimming and J lost 8 bases; unmatched junction nucleotides: 7. Sample: PBMCs. The TCR comes from a human donor in good health. The V gene is TRBV28, the J gene TRBJ1-2; 7 bases match TRBD1. The CDR3 DNA follows: TGTGCCAGCAGTTTATCGACAGGGAGTTTCGGCTACACCTTC. Amino acids: CASSLSTGSFGYTF.